Listed below are T cell receptor beta chains from one sample, sequenced in a study of breast tumors, draining lymph nodes, adjacent tissues. TCRdb used MiXCR to reprocess the multiplex PCR reads, holding one entry per CDR3 protein. Among 100,000 or so distinct CDR3 sequences listed, about 20% were seen once. The sample was axillary lymph node tissue. These receptors were collected from a female donor with breast cancer. Some clones in this sample may be carry-over from other donors' samples. Each CDR3 is given with its conserved first and last residue. The order of the fields is CDR3 length, clone size, J gene, D gene, V gene, CDR3 DNA, CDR3 protein. D genes are given only for firm matches. A clone size is listed for some rows: how often the clone was seen (once, few, many), or a class if it is expanded.

len: 13; abundance: NA; j_gene: TRBJ1-2; d_gene: NA; v_gene: TRBV10-3; CDR3nt: TGTGCCCTCCTCGGCCGGGGGGACTATGGCTACACCTTT; CDR3aa: CALLGRGDYGYTF
len: 15; abundance: many; j_gene: TRBJ2-1; d_gene: TRBD2; v_gene: TRBV7-3; CDR3nt: TGTGCCAGCAGCTCCGCTAGCGGGGGAGGCTATGAGCAGTTCTTC; CDR3aa: CASSSASGGGYEQFF
len: 15; abundance: many; j_gene: TRBJ1-3; d_gene: TRBD1; v_gene: TRBV7-2; CDR3nt: TGTGCCAGCAGCTTTTCCGGGACAGGGGGAAACACCATATATTTT; CDR3aa: CASSFSGTGGNTIYF
len: 13; abundance: many; j_gene: TRBJ2-7; d_gene: NA; v_gene: TRBV13; CDR3nt: TGTGCCAGCAGCTTATCTGGACCGGGCGAGCAGTACTTC; CDR3aa: CASSLSGPGEQYF
len: 14; abundance: many; j_gene: TRBJ2-7; d_gene: NA; v_gene: TRBV6-2/TRBV6-3; CDR3nt: TGTGCCAGCCGGGGAGGGGGCGCCCCCTACGAGCAGTACTTC; CDR3aa: CASRGGGAPYEQYF
len: 14; abundance: many; j_gene: TRBJ1-4; d_gene: TRBD1; v_gene: TRBV5-1; CDR3nt: TGCGCCAGCAGCCTGGGAGGGGGCGATGAAAAACTGTTTTTT; CDR3aa: CASSLGGGDEKLFF
len: 14; abundance: once; j_gene: TRBJ2-7; d_gene: NA; v_gene: TRBV30; CDR3nt: TGTGCCTGGGGCTACGACAGCGGTGCCTACGAGCAGTACTTC; CDR3aa: CAWGYDSGAYEQYF
len: 14; abundance: many; j_gene: TRBJ2-5; d_gene: NA; v_gene: TRBV11-1; CDR3nt: TGTGCCAGCAGCCCAGTCCGGGGTCAAGAGACCCAGTACTTC; CDR3aa: CASSPVRGQETQYF
len: 15; abundance: many; j_gene: TRBJ2-7; d_gene: NA; v_gene: TRBV9; CDR3nt: TGTGCCAGCAGCGCCCACTCGGGAAGCTCCTACGAGCAGTACTTC; CDR3aa: CASSAHSGSSYEQYF
len: 14; abundance: many; j_gene: TRBJ2-7; d_gene: TRBD1; v_gene: TRBV7-2; CDR3nt: TGTGCCAGCAGCTTAGTGAGGACAGGGGGTGAGCAGTACTTC; CDR3aa: CASSLVRTGGEQYF
len: 14; abundance: few; j_gene: TRBJ2-2; d_gene: TRBD1; v_gene: TRBV29-1; CDR3nt: TGCAGCGGTGGGGACAGGGGTAACACCGGGGAGCTGTTTTTT; CDR3aa: CSGGDRGNTGELFF
len: 14; abundance: many; j_gene: TRBJ2-7; d_gene: NA; v_gene: TRBV29-1; CDR3nt: TGCAGCGTTGTTTTCCAGGGGACGTCCTACGAGCAGTACTTC; CDR3aa: CSVVFQGTSYEQYF
len: 16; abundance: NA; j_gene: TRBJ1-6; d_gene: TRBD1; v_gene: TRBV5-6; CDR3nt: TGTGCCAGCAGCCCCGCAGGGGGTCTTTATAATTCACCCCTCCACTTT; CDR3aa: CASSPAGGLYNSPLHF
len: 15; abundance: many; j_gene: TRBJ2-1; d_gene: TRBD2; v_gene: TRBV7-8; CDR3nt: TGTGCCAGCAGCTTAGGGACTAGCGGCCTCCATGAGCAGTTCTTC; CDR3aa: CASSLGTSGLHEQFF
len: 14; abundance: few; j_gene: TRBJ2-7; d_gene: NA; v_gene: TRBV18; CDR3nt: TGTGCCAGCTCACCTTGGGAGGACGCCTACGAGCAGTACTTC; CDR3aa: CASSPWEDAYEQYF
len: 13; abundance: NA; j_gene: TRBJ1-1; d_gene: NA; v_gene: TRBV10-3; CDR3nt: TGTGCCATCAGACCTCAGGGAAACACTGAAGCTTTCTTT; CDR3aa: CAIRPQGNTEAFF
len: 13; abundance: many; j_gene: TRBJ2-7; d_gene: NA; v_gene: TRBV19; CDR3nt: TGTGCCAGTAGCCTCCTCGAGGGCTACGAGCAGTACTTC; CDR3aa: CASSLLEGYEQYF